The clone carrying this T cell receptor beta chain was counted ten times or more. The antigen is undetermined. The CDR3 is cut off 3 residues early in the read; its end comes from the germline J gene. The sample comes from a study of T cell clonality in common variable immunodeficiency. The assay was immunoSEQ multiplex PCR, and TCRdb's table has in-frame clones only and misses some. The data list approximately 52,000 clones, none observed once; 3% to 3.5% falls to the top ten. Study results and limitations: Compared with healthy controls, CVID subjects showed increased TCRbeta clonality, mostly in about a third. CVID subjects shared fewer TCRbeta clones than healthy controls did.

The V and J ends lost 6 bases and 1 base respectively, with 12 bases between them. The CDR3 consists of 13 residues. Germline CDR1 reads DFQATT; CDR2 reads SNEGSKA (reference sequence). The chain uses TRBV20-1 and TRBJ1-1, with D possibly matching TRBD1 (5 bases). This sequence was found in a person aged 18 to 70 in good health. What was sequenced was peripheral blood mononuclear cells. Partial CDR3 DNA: TGCAGTGCCCCGGACACGAAGAACACTGAA. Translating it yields CSAPDTKNTE. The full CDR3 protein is CSAPDTKNTEAFF.